This T cell receptor beta chain was documented in a study of identical twins' blood T cells. In regard to this clonotype: Its antigen remains unidentified.

TCRdb re-called the 5' RACE reads with MiXCR, one entry per CDR3 protein. Among hundreds of thousands of distinct CDR3 sequences listed, roughly 28% were seen once. Study findings and constraints: Each donor's most abundant TCRbeta clonotypes shared more CDR3 sequences with her twin than unrelated donors.

Germline V CDR1 and CDR2: SGDLS, YYNGEE. The CDR3 has 18 residues. Trimming pared 0 bases from V and 0 bases from J, leaving 17 bases between. This TCR was sampled from a woman between 18 and 55 years old in good health. Source material: PBMCs. The chain links TRBV9 to TRBJ2-3; the D gene is possibly TRBD1 (6 bases). CDR3 nucleotides: TGTGCCAGCAGCGTAGGACAGGTTGGAGTACCTAGCACAGATACGCAGTATTTT. Protein: CASSVGQVGVPSTDTQYF.